One and the same sample provided the 9 T cell receptor beta chains below, sequenced in a study of T cells in narcolepsy. The method was immunoSEQ multiplex PCR; TCRdb's version includes in-frame clones alone and lacks a portion of them. This table has about 34,000 clones, more than 70% appearing once. The sample taken for sequencing was CD45RA- memory CD4+ T cells from PBMCs. The receptor set was obtained from a human donor with narcolepsy.

The chain employs TRBV5-1 and TRBJ2-7; D is possibly TRBD1 (6 bases). This CDR3 comprises 17 residues. V was trimmed by 0 bases and J by 1 base, leaving 17 bases between them. Germline lookup yields CDR1 SGHRS and CDR2 YFSETQ. CDR3 nucleotide sequence: TGCGCCAGCAGCTTGGATGCTCAGGGGTTTCGGTCCTACGAGCAGTACTTC. Translating gives CASSLDAQGFRSYEQYF.

The chain uses TRBV6-5 and TRBJ2-7; D unresolved. The V and J ends lost 2 bases and 7 bases respectively, with 9 bases between them. The CDR3 has 12 amino acids. Germline V CDR1 and CDR2: MNHEY, SVGAGI. Here the CDR3 reads CASSYRNGEQYF. CDR3 nucleotides: TGTGCCAGCAGTTACCGGAATGGGGAGCAGTACTTC.

This clone appeared once. This chain connects TRBV30 to TRBJ2-1; D tentatively fits TRBD1 or TRBD2 (5 bases each). This CDR3 has 12 residues. Deletions cut 4 bases from V and 9 bases from J, with 13 bases between. Germline V gene sequence: CDR1 GTSNPN, CDR2 SVGIG (reference sequence). The CDR3 sequence is CAWNEGRGEQFF. As DNA, the CDR3 is TGTGCCTGGAATGAGGGGCGAGGTGAGCAGTTCTTC.

The V and J genes are TRBV7-3 and TRBJ1-1; D unclear. The ends were cut back, 8 bases at V and 3 bases at J, with 16 bases in the middle. CDR1 is SGHTA, CDR2 FQGTGA, per germline. The CDR3 spans 14 residues. This CDR3 is CASFHGRRDTEAFF. DNA for the CDR3: TGTGCCAGCTTCCATGGCCGGCGGGACACTGAAGCTTTCTTT. Full variable domain (remainder filled in from reference TRBV7-3 and TRBJ1-1): GAGVSQTPSNKVTEKGKYVELRCDPISGHTALYWYRQSLGQGPEFLIYFQGTGAADDSGLPNDRFFAVRPEGSVSTLKIQRTERGDSAVYLCASFHGRRDTEAFFGQGTRLTVV.

This clone appeared once. The chain uses TRBV5-1 and TRBJ2-1; maybe TRBD1 (5 bases). The CDR3 totals 13 residues. Germline loops: CDR1 SGHRS, CDR2 YFSETQ. V shed 5 bases and J shed 2 bases, with 8 bases lying between them. CDR3 sequence: CASRTDTYNEQFF. The CDR3 DNA is TGCGCCAGCAGGACGGACACCTACAATGAGCAGTTCTTC.

The gene calls are TRBV27 and TRBJ1-6; D is perhaps TRBD1 (5 bases). Germline V gives CDR1 MNHEY, CDR2 SMNVEV (reference sequence). The CDR3 covers 18 residues. Trimming stripped 5 bases from V and 0 bases from J, with 17 bases between. The CDR3 loop is CASSPDSGGSSYNSPLHF. In DNA form, the CDR3 reads TGTGCCAGCAGTCCGGATTCCGGGGGGAGCTCCTATAATTCACCCCTCCACTTT.

This chain links TRBV6-5 with TRBJ1-2; D possibly corresponds to TRBD1 (5 bases). Germline V gene data show CDR1 as MNHEY and CDR2 as SVGAGI. This CDR3 comprises 16 residues. Trimming stripped 2 bases from V and 4 bases from J, with 17 bases between. The CDR3 loop is CASSYVRTGGGYGYTF. The CDR3 coding sequence is TGTGCCAGCAGTTACGTTCGCACCGGGGGGGGCTATGGCTACACCTTC.

This chain uses TRBV27 with TRBJ2-1; 8 bases are shared with TRBD2. Germline CDR1 MNHEY, CDR2 SMNVEV (reference sequence). The CDR3 covers 15 residues. V lost 6 bases to trimming and J lost 10 bases; unmatched junction nucleotides: 14. CDR3 nucleotide sequence: TGTGCCAGCAGACAGAGCGGGAGAGCCATCGCGGAGCAGTTCTTC. This encodes CASRQSGRAIAEQFF.

The chain joins TRBV5-1 to TRBJ2-1; 12 bases are a match to TRBD2. V shed 0 bases and J 8 bases; nucleotides not matched to a gene: 6. The V gene's germline CDR1 is SGHRS and CDR2 YFSETQ. There are 16 residues in the CDR3. The CDR3 loop reads CASSLGTSGKFDEQFF. In DNA form, the CDR3 reads TGCGCCAGCAGCTTGGGGACTAGCGGGAAGTTCGATGAGCAGTTCTTC.